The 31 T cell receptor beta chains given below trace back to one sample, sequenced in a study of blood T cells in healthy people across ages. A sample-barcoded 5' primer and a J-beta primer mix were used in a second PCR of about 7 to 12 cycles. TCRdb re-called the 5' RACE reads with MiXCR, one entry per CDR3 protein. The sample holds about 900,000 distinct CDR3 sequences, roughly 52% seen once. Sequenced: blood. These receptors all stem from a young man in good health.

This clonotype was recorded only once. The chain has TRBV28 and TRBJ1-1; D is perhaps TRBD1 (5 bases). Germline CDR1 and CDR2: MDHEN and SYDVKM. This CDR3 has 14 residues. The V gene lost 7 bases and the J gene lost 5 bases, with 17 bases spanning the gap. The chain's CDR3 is CASTPGLRYTEAFF. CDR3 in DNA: TGTGCCAGCACCCCAGGGTTGCGGTATACTGAAGCTTTCTTT.

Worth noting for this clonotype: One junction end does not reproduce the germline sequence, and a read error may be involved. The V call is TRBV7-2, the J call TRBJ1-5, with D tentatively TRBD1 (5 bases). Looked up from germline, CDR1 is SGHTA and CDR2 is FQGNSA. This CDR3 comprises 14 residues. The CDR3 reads CASSLATANQPRHF. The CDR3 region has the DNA TGTGCCAGCAGCTTAGCGACAGCTAATCAGCCCCGGCATTTT. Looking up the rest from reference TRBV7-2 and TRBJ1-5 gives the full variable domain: GAGVSQSPSNKVTEKGKDVELRCDPISGHTALYWYRQSLGQGLEFLIYFQGNSAPDKSGLPSDRFSAERTGGSVSTLTIQRTQQEDSAVYLCASSLATANQPRHFGDGTRLSIL.

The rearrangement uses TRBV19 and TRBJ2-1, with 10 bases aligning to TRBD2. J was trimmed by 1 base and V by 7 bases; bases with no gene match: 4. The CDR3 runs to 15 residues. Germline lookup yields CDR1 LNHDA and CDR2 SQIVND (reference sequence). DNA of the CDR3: TGTGCCAGTACCGTACTAGCGGGATCCTACAATGAGCAGTTCTTC. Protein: CASTVLAGSYNEQFF.

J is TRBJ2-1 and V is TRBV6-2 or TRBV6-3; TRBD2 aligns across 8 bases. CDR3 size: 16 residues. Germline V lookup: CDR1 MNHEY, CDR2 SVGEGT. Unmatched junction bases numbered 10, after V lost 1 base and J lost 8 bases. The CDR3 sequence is CASSYLATSVLDEQFF. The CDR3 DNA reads TGTGCCAGCAGTTACTTGGCGACTAGCGTCCTAGATGAGCAGTTCTTC.

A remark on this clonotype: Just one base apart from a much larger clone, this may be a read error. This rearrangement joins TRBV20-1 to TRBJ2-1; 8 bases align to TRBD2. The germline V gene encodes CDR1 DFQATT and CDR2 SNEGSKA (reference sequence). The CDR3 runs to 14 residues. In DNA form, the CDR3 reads TGCAGTACCGATCGGGGGGGCCTTTACAATGAGCAGCTCTTC. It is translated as CSTDRGGLYNEQLF.

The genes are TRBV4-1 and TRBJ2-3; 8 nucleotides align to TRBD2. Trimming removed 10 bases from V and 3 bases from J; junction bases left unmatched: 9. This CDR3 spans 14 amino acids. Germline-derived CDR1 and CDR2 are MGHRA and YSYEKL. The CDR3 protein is CATGGQGTTDTQYF. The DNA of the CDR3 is TGCGCCACGGGGGGGCAGGGAACGACAGATACGCAGTATTTT.

The CDR3 region has the DNA TGTGCCAGCAGCGTAGGAAACGGGGGGAACACAGATACGCAGTATTTT. The encoded protein is CASSVGNGGNTDTQYF. This sequence joins TRBV9 and TRBJ2-3, with 7 bases identical to TRBD2. CDR1 is SGDLS, CDR2 YYNGEE, per germline. CDR3 size: 16 residues. J gave up 2 bases and V 0 bases, and 6 bases lay outside the gene matches.

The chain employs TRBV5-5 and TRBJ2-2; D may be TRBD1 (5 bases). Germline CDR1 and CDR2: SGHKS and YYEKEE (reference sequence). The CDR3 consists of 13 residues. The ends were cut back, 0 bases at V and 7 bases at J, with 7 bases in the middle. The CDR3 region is CASSLARVGELFF. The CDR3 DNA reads TGTGCCAGCAGCTTGGCCAGGGTCGGGGAGCTGTTTTTT.

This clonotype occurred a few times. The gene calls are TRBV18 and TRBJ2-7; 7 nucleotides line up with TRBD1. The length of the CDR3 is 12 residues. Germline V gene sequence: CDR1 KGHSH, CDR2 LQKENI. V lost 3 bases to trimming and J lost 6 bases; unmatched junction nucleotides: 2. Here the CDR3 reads CASSPGQREQYF. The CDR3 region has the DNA TGTGCCAGCTCACCGGGACAGCGCGAGCAGTACTTC.

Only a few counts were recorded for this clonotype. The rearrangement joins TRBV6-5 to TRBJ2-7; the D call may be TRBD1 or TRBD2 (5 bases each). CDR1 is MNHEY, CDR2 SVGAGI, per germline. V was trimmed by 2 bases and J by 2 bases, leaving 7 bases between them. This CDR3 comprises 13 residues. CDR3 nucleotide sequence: TGTGCCAGCAGTTACGGGGACGCCTACGAGCAGTACTTC. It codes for CASSYGDAYEQYF.

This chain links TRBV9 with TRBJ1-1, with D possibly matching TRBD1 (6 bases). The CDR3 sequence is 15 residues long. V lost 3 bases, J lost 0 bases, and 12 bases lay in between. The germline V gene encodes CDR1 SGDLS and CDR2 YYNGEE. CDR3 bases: TGTGCCAGCAGCGCGTTTAAGGGGGTGAACACTGAAGCTTTCTTT. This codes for CASSAFKGVNTEAFF.

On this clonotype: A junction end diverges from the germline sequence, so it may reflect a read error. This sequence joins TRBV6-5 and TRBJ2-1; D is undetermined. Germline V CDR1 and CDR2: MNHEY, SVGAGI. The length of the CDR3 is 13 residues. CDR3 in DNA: TGTGCCAGCAGTGACTCGACCCTCCATCAGCAGTTCTTC. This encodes CASSDSTLHQQFF.

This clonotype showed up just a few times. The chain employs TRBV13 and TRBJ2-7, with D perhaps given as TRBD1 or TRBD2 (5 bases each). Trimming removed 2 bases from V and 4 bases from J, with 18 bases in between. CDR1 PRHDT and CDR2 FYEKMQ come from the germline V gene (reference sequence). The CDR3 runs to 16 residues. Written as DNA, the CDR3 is TGTGCCAGCAGCTTATCGGGACGGACGATTGGGTACGAGCAGTACTTC. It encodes CASSLSGRTIGYEQYF.

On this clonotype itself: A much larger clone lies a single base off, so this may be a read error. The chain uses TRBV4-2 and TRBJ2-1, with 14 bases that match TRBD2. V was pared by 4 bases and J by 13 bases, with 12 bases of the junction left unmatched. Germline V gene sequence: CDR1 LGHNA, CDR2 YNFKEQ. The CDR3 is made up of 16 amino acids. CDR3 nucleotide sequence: TGTGCCAGCAGCCGATCGACTAGCGGGGGGGAAGAGACCCAGTTCTTC. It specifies CASSRSTSGGEETQFF.

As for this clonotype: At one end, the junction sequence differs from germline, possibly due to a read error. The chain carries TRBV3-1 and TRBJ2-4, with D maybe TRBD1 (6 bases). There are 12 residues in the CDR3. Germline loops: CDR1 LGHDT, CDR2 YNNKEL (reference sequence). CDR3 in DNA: TGTGCCAACAGCCCCGGACAGAGCATTCAGTACTTC. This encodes CANSPGQSIQYF.

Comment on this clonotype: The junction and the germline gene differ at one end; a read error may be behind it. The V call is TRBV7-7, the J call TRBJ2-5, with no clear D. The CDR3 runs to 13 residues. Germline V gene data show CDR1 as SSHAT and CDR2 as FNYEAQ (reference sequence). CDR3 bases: TGTGCTAGCAGCTTAGGAGACTCAGAGACCCAGTACTTC. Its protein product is CASSLGDSETQYF.

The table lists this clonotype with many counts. This CDR3 reads CSAVTLAGMSNEQFF. The CDR3 DNA is TGCAGCGCCGTTACTCTAGCGGGGATGAGTAATGAGCAGTTCTTC. The chain has TRBV29-1 and TRBJ2-1; 9 positions match TRBD2. The V segment lost 7 bases and the J segment 7 bases; nucleotides outside the gene matches: 14. The germline V gene has CDR1 SQVTM and CDR2 ANQGSEA. This CDR3 comprises 15 residues.

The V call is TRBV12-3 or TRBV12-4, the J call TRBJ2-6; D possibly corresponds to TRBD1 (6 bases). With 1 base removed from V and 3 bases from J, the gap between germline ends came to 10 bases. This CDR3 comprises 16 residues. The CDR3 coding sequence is TGTGCCAGCAGTTTAGAGGGGGAAGGTGGGGCCAACGTCCTGACTTTC. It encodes CASSLEGEGGANVLTF.

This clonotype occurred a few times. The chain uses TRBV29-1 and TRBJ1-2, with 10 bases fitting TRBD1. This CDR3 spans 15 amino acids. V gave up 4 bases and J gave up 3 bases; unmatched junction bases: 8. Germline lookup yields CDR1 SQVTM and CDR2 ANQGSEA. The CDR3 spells CSVVPTGGFDYGYTF. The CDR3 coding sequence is TGCAGCGTTGTTCCGACAGGGGGCTTTGACTATGGCTACACCTTC. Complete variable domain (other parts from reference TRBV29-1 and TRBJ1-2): SAVISQKPSRDICQRGTSLTIQCQVDSQVTMMFWYRQQPGQSLTLIATANQGSEATYESGFVIDKFPISRPNLTFSTLTVSNMSPEDSSIYLCSVVPTGGFDYGYTFGSGTRLTVV.

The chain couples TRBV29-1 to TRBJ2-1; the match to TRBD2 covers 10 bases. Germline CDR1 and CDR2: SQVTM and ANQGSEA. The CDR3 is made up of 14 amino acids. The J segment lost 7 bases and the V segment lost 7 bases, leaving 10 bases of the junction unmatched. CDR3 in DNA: TGCAGCGCCGAGGTAGCGGGGGGAGGTAATGAGCAGTTCTTC. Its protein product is CSAEVAGGGNEQFF.

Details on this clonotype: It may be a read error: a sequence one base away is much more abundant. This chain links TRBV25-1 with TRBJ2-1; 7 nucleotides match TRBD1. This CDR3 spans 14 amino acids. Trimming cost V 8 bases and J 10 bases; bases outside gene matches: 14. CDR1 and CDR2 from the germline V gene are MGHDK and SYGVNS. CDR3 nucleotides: TGTGCCAGCGCCCGGGACAGTCTCTCCTACGAGCAGTTCTTC. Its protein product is CASARDSLSYEQFF. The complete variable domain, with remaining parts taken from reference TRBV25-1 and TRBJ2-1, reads EADIYQTPRYLVIGTGKKITLECSQTMGHDKMYWYQQDPGMELHLIHYSYGVNSTEKGDLSSESTVSRIRTEHFPLTLESARPSHTSQYLCASARDSLSYEQFFGPGTRLTVL.

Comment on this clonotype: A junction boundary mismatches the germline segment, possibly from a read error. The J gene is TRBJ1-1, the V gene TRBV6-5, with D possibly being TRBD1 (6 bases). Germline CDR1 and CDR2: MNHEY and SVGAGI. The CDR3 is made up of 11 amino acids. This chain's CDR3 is CTSTEGGEAFF. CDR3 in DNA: TGTACCAGCACCGAGGGGGGGGAAGCTTTCTTT.

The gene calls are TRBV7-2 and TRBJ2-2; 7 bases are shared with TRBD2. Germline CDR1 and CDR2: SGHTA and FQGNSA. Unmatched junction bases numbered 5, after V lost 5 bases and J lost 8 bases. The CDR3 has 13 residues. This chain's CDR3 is CASSPQRDGELFF. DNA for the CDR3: TGTGCCAGCAGCCCCCAGCGGGATGGGGAGCTGTTTTTT.

The CDR3 spells CSVVNPGTREETQYF. CDR3 in DNA: TGCAGCGTCGTAAATCCCGGGACTAGGGAAGAGACCCAGTACTTC. V gene TRBV29-1 combines with J gene TRBJ2-5, with 8 bases identical to TRBD2. J lost 3 bases, V lost 6 bases, and 12 bases had no gene match. This CDR3 is built from 15 residues. Germline lookup yields CDR1 SQVTM and CDR2 ANQGSEA. Full variable domain (missing parts from reference TRBV29-1 and TRBJ2-5): SAVISQKPSRDICQRGTSLTIQCQVDSQVTMMFWYRQQPGQSLTLIATANQGSEATYESGFVIDKFPISRPNLTFSTLTVSNMSPEDSSIYLCSVVNPGTREETQYFGPGTRLLVL.

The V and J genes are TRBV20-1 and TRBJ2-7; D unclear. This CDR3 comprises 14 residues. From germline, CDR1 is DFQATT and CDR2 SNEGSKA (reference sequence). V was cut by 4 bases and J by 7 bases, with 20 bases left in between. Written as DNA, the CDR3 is TGCAGTGCTAAACCTGTTGGGCGACAAGGAGAGCAGTACTTC. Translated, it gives CSAKPVGRQGEQYF.

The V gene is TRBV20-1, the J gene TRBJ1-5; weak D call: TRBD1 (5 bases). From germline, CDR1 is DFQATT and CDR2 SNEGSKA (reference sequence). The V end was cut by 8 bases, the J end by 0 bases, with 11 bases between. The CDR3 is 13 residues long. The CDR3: CSTGAFSNQPQHF. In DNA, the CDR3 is TGCAGTACCGGGGCCTTTAGCAATCAGCCCCAGCATTTT.

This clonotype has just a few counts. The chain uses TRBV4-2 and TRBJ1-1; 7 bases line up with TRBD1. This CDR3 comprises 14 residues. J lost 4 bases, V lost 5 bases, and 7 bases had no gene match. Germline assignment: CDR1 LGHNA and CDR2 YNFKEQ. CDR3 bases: TGTGCCAGCAGCATAAGGACAGGCCTCACTGAAGCTTTCTTT. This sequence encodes CASSIRTGLTEAFF.

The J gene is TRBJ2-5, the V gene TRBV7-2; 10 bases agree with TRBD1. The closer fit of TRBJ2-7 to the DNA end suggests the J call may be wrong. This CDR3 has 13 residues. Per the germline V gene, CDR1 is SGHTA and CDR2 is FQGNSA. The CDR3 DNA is TGTGCCAGCACCGGGGACAGGGGCCACGAGCAGTACTTC. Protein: CASTGDRGHEQYF.

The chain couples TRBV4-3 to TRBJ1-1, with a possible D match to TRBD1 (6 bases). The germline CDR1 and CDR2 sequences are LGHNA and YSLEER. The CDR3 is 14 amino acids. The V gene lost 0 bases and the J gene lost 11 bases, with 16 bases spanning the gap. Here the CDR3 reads CASSQDPDSRGAFF. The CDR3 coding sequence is TGCGCCAGCAGCCAAGATCCCGACAGTAGGGGGGCTTTCTTT.

Here the CDR3 reads CASSSSKSRNEQFF. The CDR3 nucleotides are TGTGCCAGCAGCTCGTCCAAGTCTAGGAATGAGCAGTTCTTC. The chain recombines TRBV7-2 with TRBJ2-1; D unclear. The CDR3 length is 14 residues. V was trimmed by 4 bases and J by 7 bases, leaving 14 bases between them. Per the germline V gene, CDR1 is SGHTA and CDR2 is FQGNSA. Filled out from reference TRBV7-2 and TRBJ2-1, the complete variable domain reads GAGVSQSPSNKVTEKGKDVELRCDPISGHTALYWYRQSLGQGLEFLIYFQGNSAPDKSGLPSDRFSAERTGGSVSTLTIQRTQQEDSAVYLCASSSSKSRNEQFFGPGTRLTVL.

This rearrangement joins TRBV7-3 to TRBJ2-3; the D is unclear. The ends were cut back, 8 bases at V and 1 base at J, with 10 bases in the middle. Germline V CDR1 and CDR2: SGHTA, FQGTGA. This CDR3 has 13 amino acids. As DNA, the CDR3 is TGTGCCAGCCAGGTCTCAGGCACAGATACGCAGTATTTT. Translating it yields CASQVSGTDTQYF.